This T cell receptor (beta chain) was sequenced in a study of blood T cell repertoires in COVID-19. Study-wide context: The United States, Italy and Spain supplied acute and convalescent COVID-19 samples. In each case, the material was cDNA or gDNA derived from T cells, B-cell-depleted T cells, or PBMCs.

From germline, CDR1 is LNHNV and CDR2 YYDKDF (reference sequence). Trimming took 5 bases from V and 2 from J, leaving 9 bases between them. The CDR3 loop spans 13 amino acids. Seattle researchers signed up patients amid active infection and tracked them longitudinally. In the authors' workflow: Amplifying reference gene primers gave estimates of nucleated cell counts. Clones were read by immunoSEQ multiplex PCR, and TCRdb kept only the in-frame ones, dropping some. V and J calls and clone size are those listed in that table; D and trimming were worked out from the DNA. This sample has roughly 130,000 clones; around 79% occur once, and the top ten carry approximately 5.2%.

The receptor comes from a woman in her seventies with COVID-19, enrolled during active disease. The rearrangement links TRBV15 to TRBJ2-5; D is perhaps TRBD2 (5 bases). Sample: peripheral blood. DNA for the CDR3: TGTGCCACCAGCGCCGGGGATCAAGAGACCCAGTACTTC. It encodes CATSAGDQETQYF.